One and the same sample provided the 27 T cell receptor beta chains below, sequenced in a study of shared clonotypes between healthy human individuals. The method was immunoSEQ multiplex PCR; TCRdb's version includes in-frame clones alone and lacks a portion of them. Of roughly 650,000 clones in the sample, around 97% were seen once. The sequencing input was naive CD4+ T cells sorted from blood. The sample's subset: CD45RA+ positively selected. Every receptor here comes from a woman between 25 and 40 years old in good health.

The rearrangement joins TRBV29-1 to TRBJ1-2; 7 bases map to TRBD1. The CDR3 extends over 14 amino acids. V lost 6 bases and J lost 7; bases outside the gene matches: 14. Per germline, CDR1 SQVTM and CDR2 ANQGSEA. CDR3 residues: CSVLRDRTRGGYTF. In nucleotides, the CDR3 is TGCAGCGTCCTCCGGGACAGAACTCGCGGTGGCTACACCTTC.

The chain carries TRBV4-1 and TRBJ2-7; D is unresolved. Trimming took off 2 bases at V and 1 base at J, with 6 bases between the two ends. The CDR3 consists of 13 residues. CDR1 is MGHRA, CDR2 YSYEKL, per germline. This CDR3 is CASSQLSSYEQYF. The CDR3 DNA reads TGCGCCAGCAGCCAACTGAGTTCCTACGAGCAGTACTTC.

The chain carries TRBV5-1 and TRBJ2-2, with D tentatively TRBD1 (6 bases). V lost 3 bases to trimming and J lost 6 bases, with 9 bases between them. Germline CDR1 is SGHRS and CDR2 is YFSETQ. This CDR3 contains 13 residues. This CDR3 is CASSYRVAGELFF. CDR3 nucleotide sequence: TGCGCCAGCAGCTACAGGGTGGCCGGGGAGCTGTTTTTT.

The chain joins TRBV4-1 to TRBJ2-2, with D possibly TRBD2 on 5 matching bases. Germline values: CDR1 MGHRA, CDR2 YSYEKL. The CDR3 is 17 residues long. V gave up 1 base and J gave up 1 base, with 13 bases separating them. The CDR3 loop reads CASSQVLGRENTGELFF. CDR3 DNA: TGCGCCAGCAGCCAAGTCTTGGGCCGGGAGAACACCGGGGAGCTGTTTTTT.

The rearrangement uses TRBV5-4 and TRBJ2-7; 10 bases line up with TRBD2. CDR1 is SGHNT and CDR2 is YYREEE in the germline V gene (reference sequence). There are 14 residues in the CDR3. V lost 4 bases to trimming and J lost 2 bases; unmatched junction nucleotides: 3. This CDR3 is CASSRTSGTYEQYF. CDR3 bases: TGTGCCAGCAGCCGGACTAGCGGAACCTACGAGCAGTACTTC.

The V gene is TRBV6-5, the J gene TRBJ1-5; TRBD1 might be the D (5 bases). V gave up 6 bases and J gave up 1 base, with 7 bases separating them. Germline values: CDR1 MNHEY, CDR2 SVGAGI. The CDR3 contains 13 residues. Here the CDR3 reads CASRRGSNQPQHF. The CDR3 bases are TGTGCCAGCAGGCGGGGGAGCAATCAGCCCCAGCATTTT.

This sequence joins TRBV19 and TRBJ2-5; D uncertain. Germline values: CDR1 LNHDA, CDR2 SQIVND (reference sequence). V dropped 1 base and J dropped 2 bases, with 11 bases sitting between them. The CDR3 spans 15 residues. The CDR3 DNA is TGTGCCAGTAGTATAGGAGCAGGAGTTCAAGAGACCCAGTACTTC. It encodes CASSIGAGVQETQYF.

V gene TRBV7-3 combines with J gene TRBJ2-1, with 11 bases identical to TRBD2. Germline V gene lookup returns CDR1 SGHTA and CDR2 FQGTGA. This CDR3 is 16 amino acids long. Trimming at V came to 0 bases and at J to 5 bases, leaving 3 bases not matched to a gene. CDR3 DNA sequence: TGTGCCAGCAGCTTAACGGGGACTAGCGGAAACAATGAGCAGTTCTTC. It specifies CASSLTGTSGNNEQFF.

The rearrangement joins TRBV5-5 to TRBJ1-1; TRBD1 might be the D (6 bases). The CDR3 is made up of 15 amino acids. Germline V gene sequence: CDR1 SGHKS, CDR2 YYEKEE (reference sequence). Trimming cost V 1 base and J 5 bases, with 15 bases left between them. The CDR3: CASSLIWEGETEAFF. In nucleotides, the CDR3 is TGTGCCAGCAGCTTGATTTGGGAGGGGGAGACTGAAGCTTTCTTT.

V usage is TRBV9 and J usage is TRBJ2-3; 14 bases align to TRBD2. The CDR3 has 17 amino acids. After removal of 3 bases from V and 4 bases from J, the junction contained 7 bases not matched to a gene. Germline values: CDR1 SGDLS, CDR2 YYNGEE. The CDR3 loop is CASSDEGLAGEADTQYF. DNA for the CDR3: TGTGCCAGCAGCGACGAGGGACTAGCGGGAGAAGCAGATACGCAGTATTTT.

This chain joins TRBV6-6 and TRBJ2-1; maybe TRBD2 (6 bases). V gave up 5 bases and J gave up 3 bases, with 11 bases separating them. This CDR3 comprises 14 residues. In germline, CDR1 is MNHNY, CDR2 SVGAGI (reference sequence). CDR3: CASSVRERYNEQFF. CDR3 in DNA: TGTGCCAGCAGTGTTCGGGAGCGCTACAATGAGCAGTTCTTC.

The chain links TRBV28 to TRBJ1-1; D is perhaps TRBD1 (5 bases). Germline CDR1 and CDR2: MDHEN and SYDVKM. The CDR3 has 15 amino acids. The V end lost 6 bases, the J end lost 4 bases, and 18 bases lay between the germline ends. The CDR3 bases are TGTGCCAGCAGCCCCGAAGGATTGGGGCTCACTGAAGCTTTCTTT. It codes for CASSPEGLGLTEAFF.

The rearrangement links TRBV5-1 to TRBJ2-7; D gene unclear. From germline, CDR1 is SGHRS and CDR2 YFSETQ. Trimming stripped 2 bases from V and 4 bases from J, with 4 bases between. The CDR3 length is 11 residues. The chain's CDR3 is CASSFGYEQYF. The CDR3 DNA reads as TGCGCCAGCAGCTTTGGTTACGAGCAGTACTTC.

The V call is TRBV5-1, the J call TRBJ1-1; D might be TRBD1 (6 bases). The CDR3 has 16 amino acids. Germline lookup yields CDR1 SGHRS and CDR2 YFSETQ. V was trimmed by 1 base and J by 1 base, leaving 14 bases between them. DNA for the CDR3: TGCGCCAGCAGCTTGATAACAGGGTCATCGAACACTGAAGCTTTCTTT. Its translation is CASSLITGSSNTEAFF.

Remarks on this clone: This sample includes further DNA sequences coding for the same CDR3. This chain joins TRBV5-1 and TRBJ2-1; TRBD1 is a possible D gene (5 bases). The CDR3 length is 15 residues. V gave up 2 bases and J gave up 4 bases, with 13 bases separating them. In germline, CDR1 is SGHRS, CDR2 YFSETQ. The CDR3 sequence: CASSLGQGSYNEQFF. The CDR3 coding sequence is TGCGCCAGCAGCTTAGGCCAGGGCTCGTACAATGAGCAGTTCTTC.

The chain recombines TRBV28 with TRBJ2-7, with 9 bases identical to TRBD1. J was trimmed by 5 bases and V by 4 bases; bases with no gene match: 3. The CDR3 runs to 13 residues. Germline-derived CDR1 and CDR2 are MDHEN and SYDVKM. The CDR3 spells CASSSGTGNEQYF. The CDR3 DNA sequence: TGTGCCAGCAGTTCGGGGACAGGGAACGAGCAGTACTTC.

The chain uses TRBV5-4 and TRBJ2-1; 13 bases match TRBD2. V shed 2 bases, J shed 8 bases, and the junction held 1 base outside the gene matches. This CDR3 spans 14 amino acids. In germline, CDR1 is SGHNT, CDR2 YYREEE (reference sequence). This chain's CDR3 is CASSLGLAGDEQFF. As DNA, the CDR3 is TGTGCCAGCAGCTTAGGACTAGCGGGAGATGAGCAGTTCTTC.

This clone was observed a few times. The chain joins TRBV11-2 to TRBJ2-7; the D is unclear. The V gene's germline CDR1 is SGHAT and CDR2 FQNNGV. The CDR3 length is 13 residues. V lost 1 base, J lost 3 bases, and 7 bases lay in between. CDR3 in amino acids: CASSLVASYEQYF. The CDR3 DNA reads TGTGCCAGCAGCTTAGTGGCGAGCTACGAGCAGTACTTC.

The J gene is TRBJ2-7, the V gene TRBV29-1; perhaps TRBD2 as D (5 bases). This CDR3 comprises 14 residues. The germline CDR1 and CDR2 sequences are SQVTM and ANQGSEA. Trimming pared 1 base from V and 4 bases from J, leaving 14 bases between. CDR3 in DNA: TGCAGCGTTGAAGTAATGGGCAGAGGGTACGAGCAGTACTTC. Residues: CSVEVMGRGYEQYF.

The V call is TRBV5-1, the J call TRBJ1-1; 7 positions agree with TRBD1. The V segment lost 0 bases and the J segment 4 bases; nucleotides outside the gene matches: 6. The CDR3 consists of 15 residues. Germline V CDR1 and CDR2: SGHRS, YFSETQ. The CDR3: CASSLVAGGITEAFF. The CDR3 DNA follows: TGCGCCAGCAGCTTGGTGGCAGGGGGGATCACTGAAGCTTTCTTT.

The V gene is TRBV6-5, the J gene TRBJ2-1, with 9 bases lining up with TRBD1. This CDR3 has 14 amino acids. The germline CDR1 and CDR2 sequences are MNHEY and SVGAGI. The ends lost 5 bases at V and 7 bases at J; junction bases unmatched: 6. In DNA, the CDR3 is TGTGCCAGCAGTCCAAGACAGGGGGGTAATGAGCAGTTCTTC. Residues: CASSPRQGGNEQFF.

V gene TRBV6-5 combines with J gene TRBJ2-7; tentative D call: TRBD1 (5 bases). The V and J ends lost 0 bases and 3 bases respectively, with 6 bases between them. This CDR3 spans 13 amino acids. Germline lookup yields CDR1 MNHEY and CDR2 SVGAGI. The CDR3 DNA follows: TGTGCCAGCAGTTACTCAACAGGCTACGAGCAGTACTTC. It encodes CASSYSTGYEQYF.

This clone was seen just once. The rearrangement joins TRBV6-5 to TRBJ1-1; D gene uncertain. Trimming removed 0 bases from V and 8 bases from J, with 13 bases in between. CDR1 MNHEY and CDR2 SVGAGI come from the germline V gene. The CDR3 consists of 14 residues. The CDR3 protein is CASSYSSVAWEAFF. CDR3 nucleotides: TGTGCCAGCAGTTACTCGAGTGTAGCCTGGGAAGCTTTCTTT.

A remark on this clone: Other nucleotide sequences from this sample produce the same CDR3. V is TRBV6-6 and J is TRBJ2-7; the match to TRBD1 covers 7 bases. The CDR3 extends over 14 amino acids. The V segment lost 0 bases and the J segment 2 bases; nucleotides outside the gene matches: 1. The germline V gene encodes CDR1 MNHNY and CDR2 SVGAGI (reference sequence). The CDR3 bases are TGTGCCAGCAGTTACTCCACAGGGGCCTACGAGCAGTACTTC. It specifies CASSYSTGAYEQYF.

This clone has a single count. The genes are TRBV27 and TRBJ2-3, with 8 positions matching TRBD2. Losses at the gene ends were 2 bases for V and 5 bases for J; bases not matched to a gene: 0. In germline, CDR1 is MNHEY, CDR2 SMNVEV (reference sequence). The CDR3 runs to 13 residues. CDR3 nucleotides: TGTGCCAGCAGTTTAAGCGGGAGAGATACGCAGTATTTT. It codes for CASSLSGRDTQYF.

CDR3 region: CASSDPLTGVEQYF. CDR3 DNA: TGTGCCAGCAGCGATCCACTCACAGGGGTCGAGCAGTACTTC. The chain joins TRBV6-1 to TRBJ2-7; 7 bases fit TRBD1. Germline CDR1 MNHNS, CDR2 SASEGT. The J segment lost 6 bases and the V segment lost 6 bases, leaving 11 bases of the junction unmatched. This CDR3 contains 14 residues.

The genes are TRBV5-4 and TRBJ2-3; 8 bases are shared with TRBD2. V shed 2 bases and J 8 bases; nucleotides not matched to a gene: 13. There are 16 residues in the CDR3. Germline lookup yields CDR1 SGHNT and CDR2 YYREEE (reference sequence). For the CDR3, the DNA is TGTGCCAGCAGCTTAGGACTAGCATGGGGGGATACTACGCAGTATTTT. Translated, it gives CASSLGLAWGDTTQYF.